Below, 23 T cell receptor beta chains from the same sample are listed, as sequenced in a study of cytomegalovirus exposure and HLA in healthy donors. 13 Jbeta primers and 60 Vbeta primers were used for the PCR. Using immunoSEQ multiplex PCR, the repertoire was profiled, and TCRdb retains in-frame clones only, with some absent. The sample lists 130,000 to 150,000 clones, around 78% occurring once. Sequencing used PBMCs. Receptor source: a woman between 18 and 29 years old in good health and CMV-seropositive.

This rearrangement joins TRBV28 to TRBJ2-7; D is possibly TRBD1 (6 bases). Per the germline V gene, CDR1 is MDHEN and CDR2 is SYDVKM. The V gene lost 3 bases and the J gene lost 6 bases, with 18 bases spanning the gap. The length of the CDR3 is 15 residues. CDR3 DNA sequence: TGTGCCAGCAGTTTCCTAACTAGTGGACAGTCCGAGCAGTACTTC. Translating gives CASSFLTSGQSEQYF.

V gene TRBV30 combines with J gene TRBJ2-7; D might be TRBD1 (6 bases). Germline CDR1 reads GTSNPN; CDR2 reads SVGIG (reference sequence). V lost 3 bases and J 0 bases, leaving 9 bases between the germline ends. This CDR3 has 13 residues. The CDR3 DNA sequence: TGTGCCTGGAGGGTCAGGGGCTCCTACGAGCAGTACTTC. Translated, it gives CAWRVRGSYEQYF. The full variable domain, its missing parts supplied by reference TRBV30 and TRBJ2-7, is SQTIHQWPATLVQPVGSPLSLECTVEGTSNPNLYWYRQAAGRGLQLLFYSVGIGQISSEVPQNLSASRPQDRQFILSSKKLLLSDSGFYLCAWRVRGSYEQYFGPGTRLTVT.

V and J are TRBV19 and TRBJ2-7; TRBD1 is a possible D gene (6 bases). Trimming took off 11 bases at V and 3 bases at J, with 14 bases between the two ends. Germline CDR1 and CDR2: LNHDA and SQIVND (reference sequence). This CDR3 is 12 amino acids long. The CDR3 DNA follows: TGTGCCTCGACGGACAGCCACTACGAGCAGTACTTC. Protein product: CASTDSHYEQYF.

The chain employs TRBV18 and TRBJ2-3; 8 nucleotides match TRBD2. The CDR3 runs 15 residues. The V segment lost 4 bases and the J segment 2 bases; nucleotides outside the gene matches: 5. The germline gives CDR1 KGHSH, CDR2 LQKENI. The CDR3 loop is CASSLKAGDTDTQYF. The CDR3 DNA reads TGTGCCAGCTCACTAAAAGCGGGAGACACAGATACGCAGTATTTT.

The chain has TRBV7-2 and TRBJ2-1; 11 bases are a match to TRBD2. This CDR3 has 16 residues. V lost 1 base and J lost 7; bases outside the gene matches: 6. Germline CDR1 and CDR2: SGHTA and FQGNSA. CDR3 protein: CASSLGSSGGRNEQFF. The CDR3 nucleotides are TGTGCCAGCAGCTTAGGGTCTAGCGGGGGGAGGAATGAGCAGTTCTTC.

V gene TRBV19 combines with J gene TRBJ1-4, with D uncertain. Germline CDR1 LNHDA, CDR2 SQIVND (reference sequence). With 5 bases removed from V and 3 bases from J, the gap between germline ends came to 16 bases. There are 16 residues in the CDR3. CDR3 nucleotides: TGTGCCAGTAGTCCGCGACACCAGGCAGCTAATGAAAAACTGTTTTTT. Its protein is CASSPRHQAANEKLFF.

The chain has TRBV5-5 and TRBJ1-2; 8 bases match TRBD1. The germline gives CDR1 SGHKS, CDR2 YYEKEE (reference sequence). Trimming removed 3 bases from V and 4 bases from J; junction bases left unmatched: 8. The CDR3 covers 15 residues. CDR3 in DNA: TGTGCCAGCAGCTCCTCGACAGGGGAGGTCTATGGCTACACCTTC. Its protein product is CASSSSTGEVYGYTF.

This clone was observed a few times. V gene TRBV15 combines with J gene TRBJ1-2; D gene uncertain. Per germline, CDR1 LNHNV and CDR2 YYDKDF (reference sequence). The CDR3 sequence is 13 residues long. The ends were cut back, 0 bases at V and 8 bases at J, with 10 bases in the middle. The CDR3 loop reads CATSREQRGGYTF. CDR3 coding DNA: TGTGCCACCAGCAGAGAACAGCGAGGGGGCTACACCTTC.

CDR3 loop: CASSLQGPQTEAFF. CDR3 nucleotide sequence: TGTGCCAGCAGTTTACAGGGTCCCCAGACTGAAGCTTTCTTT. The genes are TRBV27 and TRBJ1-1, with D tentatively TRBD1 (5 bases). The CDR3 loop spans 14 amino acids. Germline V gene data show CDR1 as MNHEY and CDR2 as SMNVEV (reference sequence). With 2 bases removed from V and 5 bases from J, the gap between germline ends came to 12 bases.

The CDR3 sequence: CASRPSGQNTNYGYTF. In nucleotides, the CDR3 is TGTGCCAGCAGACCCTCCGGACAGAATACTAACTATGGCTACACCTTC. V gene TRBV11-2 combines with J gene TRBJ1-2; the D gene is possibly TRBD1 (6 bases). CDR1 and CDR2 (germline): SGHAT, FQNNGV. The ends were cut back, 6 bases at V and 0 bases at J, with 17 bases in the middle. CDR3 length: 16 amino acids. Variable domain in full (rest from reference TRBV11-2 and TRBJ1-2): EAGVAQSPRYKIIEKRQSVAFWCNPISGHATLYWYQQILGQGPKLLIQFQNNGVVDDSQLPKDRFSAERLKGVDSTLKIQPAKLEDSAVYLCASRPSGQNTNYGYTFGSGTRLTVV.

The chain is built from TRBV5-1 and TRBJ1-4, with 8 bases identical to TRBD1. CDR3 length: 14 amino acids. CDR1 and CDR2 from the germline V gene are SGHRS and YFSETQ. J gave up 5 bases and V 4 bases, and 4 bases lay outside the gene matches. The CDR3 loop reads CASSHGTGNEKLFF. The DNA for the CDR3 is TGCGCCAGCAGCCATGGGACAGGAAATGAAAAACTGTTTTTT.

The V gene is TRBV19, the J gene TRBJ2-3; D uncertain. The CDR3 covers 15 residues. V was trimmed by 7 bases and J by 4 bases, leaving 18 bases between them. CDR1 is LNHDA and CDR2 is SQIVND in the germline V gene (reference sequence). CDR3 sequence reads: CASTPWFGEADTQYF. For the CDR3, the DNA is TGTGCCAGTACCCCCTGGTTCGGAGAGGCAGATACGCAGTATTTT.

The chain is built from TRBV5-1 and TRBJ2-2; the match to TRBD2 covers 11 bases. The V gene end was trimmed by 4 bases and the J gene end by 10 bases; junction bases not matched to a gene: 3. The CDR3 has 13 residues. CDR1 and CDR2 (germline): SGHRS, YFSETQ. The CDR3 region has the DNA TGCGCCAGCAGCCTGGGACTAGCGGAGGAGCTGTTTTTT. Protein: CASSLGLAEELFF.

This clone has only one observation. The rearrangement joins TRBV5-1 to TRBJ2-3; 11 positions match TRBD2. The CDR3 contains 18 residues. Germline values: CDR1 SGHRS, CDR2 YFSETQ. J gave up 4 bases and V 2 bases, and 12 bases lay outside the gene matches. CDR3 in amino acids: CASSFEIAGGWMADTQYF. CDR3 nucleotides: TGCGCCAGCAGCTTTGAAATAGCGGGGGGGTGGATGGCAGATACGCAGTATTTT.

The chain employs TRBV5-6 and TRBJ2-7; TRBD2 is a possible D gene (6 bases). The CDR3 has 15 amino acids. Trimming stripped 0 bases from V and 5 bases from J, with 15 bases between. The V gene's germline CDR1 is SGHDT and CDR2 YYEEEE. Here the CDR3 DNA reads TGTGCCAGCAGCTTGGCGGAGGCGGGATTCAACGAGCAGTACTTC. Translation gives CASSLAEAGFNEQYF.

This clone was counted once. V gene TRBV27 combines with J gene TRBJ1-1, with 7 nucleotides matching TRBD1. The CDR3 runs to 16 residues. In germline, CDR1 is MNHEY, CDR2 SMNVEV (reference sequence). V was clipped by 3 bases and J by 1 base; unmatched bases: 8. The CDR3, as DNA: TGTGCCAGCAGTTTCTGGAGGGGGCAAGGGAACACTGAAGCTTTCTTT. It yields the protein CASSFWRGQGNTEAFF.

This clone is a singleton in its sample. This chain links TRBV4-3 with TRBJ2-7; tentatively, D is TRBD1 (5 bases). With 3 bases removed from V and 0 bases from J, the gap between germline ends came to 12 bases. Germline V gene data show CDR1 as LGHNA and CDR2 as YSLEER. The CDR3 has 15 residues. DNA for the CDR3: TGCGCCAGCAGCCAGTACAGGTTCCCCTCCTACGAGCAGTACTTC. Translation: CASSQYRFPSYEQYF.

In this sample, this clone turned up a few times. V and J are TRBV5-1 and TRBJ2-1; TRBD2 matches 7 bases. V lost 1 base, J lost 2 bases, and 3 bases stayed unmatched. The CDR3 length is 15 residues. Looked up from germline, CDR1 is SGHRS and CDR2 is YFSETQ. In nucleotides, the CDR3 is TGCGCCAGCAGCTTGCCGGGGGGACCCTACAATGAGCAGTTCTTC. Its protein is CASSLPGGPYNEQFF.

The J gene is TRBJ1-5, the V gene TRBV10-2; possible D gene TRBD1, 6 bases. With 3 bases removed from V and 0 bases from J, the gap between germline ends came to 12 bases. Germline CDR1 is WSHSY and CDR2 is SAAADI. The CDR3 consists of 16 residues. The CDR3 is CASSERTENSNQPQHF. For the CDR3, the DNA is TGCGCCAGCAGTGAACGGACAGAAAATAGCAATCAGCCCCAGCATTTT.

The V gene is TRBV27, the J gene TRBJ2-7; D perhaps matches TRBD1 (5 bases). Between the trimmed V and J ends, which lost 5 bases and 4 bases, there was a span of 21 bases. CDR3 length: 16 amino acids. CDR1 is MNHEY and CDR2 is SMNVEV in the germline V gene (reference sequence). The CDR3 loop reads CASSLGPGTGGYEQYF. The CDR3 DNA follows: TGTGCCAGCAGTCTAGGCCCTGGAACAGGCGGTTACGAGCAGTACTTC.

This clone was seen more than once but under ten times. The chain has TRBV7-9 and TRBJ2-7, with 12 bases aligning to TRBD1. V shed 4 bases and J 5 bases; nucleotides not matched to a gene: 6. Germline CDR1 is SEHNR and CDR2 is FQNEAQ (reference sequence). The CDR3 extends over 15 amino acids. The chain's CDR3 is CASSWGQGAVDEQYF. The CDR3 region has the DNA TGTGCCAGCAGCTGGGGACAGGGGGCCGTCGACGAGCAGTACTTC.

This clone was detected only a few times. This chain uses TRBV29-1 with TRBJ1-1, with D hard to call. Germline V gene data show CDR1 as SQVTM and CDR2 as ANQGSEA. This CDR3 has 13 residues. With 1 base removed from V and 1 base from J, the gap between germline ends came to 7 bases. The CDR3 sequence: CSVEVQRNTEAFF. The DNA for the CDR3 is TGCAGCGTTGAAGTACAGAGGAACACTGAAGCTTTCTTT.

The chain is built from TRBV5-6 and TRBJ2-2; no clear D. CDR1 is SGHDT, CDR2 YYEEEE, per germline. The CDR3 spans 15 residues. V was cut by 0 bases and J by 0 bases, with 6 bases left in between. The CDR3 nucleotides read TGTGCCAGCAGCTTGGACCCTACGAACACCGGGGAGCTGTTTTTT. It yields the protein CASSLDPTNTGELFF.